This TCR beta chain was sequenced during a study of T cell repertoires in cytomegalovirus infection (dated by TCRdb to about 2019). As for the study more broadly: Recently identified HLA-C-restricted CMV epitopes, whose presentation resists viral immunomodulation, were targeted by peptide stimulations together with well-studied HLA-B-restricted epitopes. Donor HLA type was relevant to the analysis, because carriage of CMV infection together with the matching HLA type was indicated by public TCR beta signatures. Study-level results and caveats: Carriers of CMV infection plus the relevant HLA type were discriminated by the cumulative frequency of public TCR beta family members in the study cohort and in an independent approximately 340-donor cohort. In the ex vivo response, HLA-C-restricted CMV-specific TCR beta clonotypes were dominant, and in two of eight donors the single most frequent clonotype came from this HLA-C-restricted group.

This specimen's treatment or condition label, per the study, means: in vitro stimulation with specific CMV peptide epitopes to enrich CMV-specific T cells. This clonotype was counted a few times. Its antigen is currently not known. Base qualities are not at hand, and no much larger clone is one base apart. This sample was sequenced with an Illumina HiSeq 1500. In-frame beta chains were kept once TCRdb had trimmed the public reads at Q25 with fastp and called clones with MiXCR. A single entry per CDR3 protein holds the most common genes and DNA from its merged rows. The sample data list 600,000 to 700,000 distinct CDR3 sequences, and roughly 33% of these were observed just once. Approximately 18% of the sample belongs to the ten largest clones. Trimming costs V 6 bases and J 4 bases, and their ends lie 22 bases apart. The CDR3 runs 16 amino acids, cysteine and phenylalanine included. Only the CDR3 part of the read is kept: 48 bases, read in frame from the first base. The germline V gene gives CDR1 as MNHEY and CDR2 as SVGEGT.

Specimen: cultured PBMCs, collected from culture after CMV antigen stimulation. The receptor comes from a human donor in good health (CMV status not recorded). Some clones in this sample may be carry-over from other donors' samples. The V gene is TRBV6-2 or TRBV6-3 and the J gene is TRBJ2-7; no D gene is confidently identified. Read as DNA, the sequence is TGTGCCAGCAGCCTCGGCGGAAGGTGGATTCCTTACGAGCAGTACTTC. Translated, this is CASSLGGRWIPYEQYF.